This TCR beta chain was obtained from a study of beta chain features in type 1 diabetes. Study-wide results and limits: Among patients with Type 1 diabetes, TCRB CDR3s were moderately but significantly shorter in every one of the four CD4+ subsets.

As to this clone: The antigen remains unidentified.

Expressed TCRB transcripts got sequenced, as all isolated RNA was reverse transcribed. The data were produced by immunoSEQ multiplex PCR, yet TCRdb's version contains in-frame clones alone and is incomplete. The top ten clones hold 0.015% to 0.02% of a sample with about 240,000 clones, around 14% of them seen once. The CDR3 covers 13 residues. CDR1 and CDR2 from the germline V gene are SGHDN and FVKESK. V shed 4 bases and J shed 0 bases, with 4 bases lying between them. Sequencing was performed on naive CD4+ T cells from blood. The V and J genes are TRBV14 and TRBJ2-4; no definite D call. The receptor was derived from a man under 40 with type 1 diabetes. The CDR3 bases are TGTGCCAGCAGCCCATTAGCCAAAAACATTCAGTACTTC. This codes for CASSPLAKNIQYF.